Each of the 8 T cell receptor beta chains below was sequenced from the same sample in a study of blood T cell repertoires in COVID-19. Repertoires were generated with immunoSEQ multiplex PCR, while TCRdb's copy carries only in-frame clones and drops some. The sample records some 200,000 clones, around 85% being singletons. Sample: peripheral blood. The receptors here all came from a woman in her sixties or seventies with COVID-19, enrolled during active disease.

The chain uses TRBV5-1 and TRBJ1-1; TRBD1 matches at 8 bases. With V trimmed by 4 bases and J by 3 bases, 11 bases remained unmatched. The CDR3 contains 16 residues. Germline assignment: CDR1 SGHRS and CDR2 YFSETQ. The CDR3 spells CASSAAVGQVYTEAFF. CDR3 DNA sequence: TGCGCCAGCAGCGCTGCCGTGGGACAGGTATACACTGAAGCTTTCTTT.

The CDR3 bases are TGTGCCACCAGTGATGCAGGGGGAAGAAATGAGCAGTTCTTC. Translation: CATSDAGGRNEQFF. The V and J genes are TRBV24-1 and TRBJ2-1, with 7 bases lining up with TRBD1. J lost 7 bases, V lost 3 bases, and 5 bases had no gene match. This CDR3 spans 14 amino acids. Germline V lookup: CDR1 KGHDR, CDR2 SFDVKD.

The rearrangement joins TRBV7-2 to TRBJ1-4; D uncertain. Per the germline V gene, CDR1 is SGHTA and CDR2 is FQGNSA. The CDR3 runs to 16 residues. Trimming left V 2 bases short and J 7 bases short, with 17 bases between. The CDR3 loop reads CASSLLRTGGREKLFF. Written as DNA, the CDR3 is TGTGCCAGCAGCTTACTAAGGACGGGAGGACGTGAAAAACTGTTTTTT.

This clone was counted between two and nine times. The CDR3 is CASSQTESSYEQYF. The CDR3 DNA is TGCGCCAGCAGCCAAACCGAGAGCTCCTACGAGCAGTACTTC. V gene TRBV4-3 combines with J gene TRBJ2-7; D not resolved. In germline, CDR1 is LGHNA, CDR2 YSLEER. The CDR3 extends over 14 amino acids. V lost 2 bases and J 0 bases, leaving 8 bases between the germline ends.

A few counts support this clone. The chain recombines TRBV3-1 (or the pseudogene TRBV3-2) with TRBJ1-6, with 8 bases fitting TRBD1. This CDR3 is built from 15 residues. The ends lost 3 bases at V and 10 bases at J; junction bases unmatched: 8. From germline, CDR1 is LGHDT and CDR2 YNNKEL (reference sequence). The DNA of the CDR3 is TGTGCCAGCAGCCACCAGGACAGGGCCGGGTCACCCCTCCACTTT. It encodes CASSHQDRAGSPLHF.

The chain links TRBV27 to TRBJ1-5; tentative D call: TRBD1 (5 bases). The CDR3 is 15 residues long. V lost 8 bases, J lost 0 bases, and 14 bases lay in between. Germline values: CDR1 MNHEY, CDR2 SMNVEV (reference sequence). This chain's CDR3 is CASQGRAYSNQPQHF. Here the CDR3 DNA reads TGTGCCAGCCAGGGCAGGGCCTATAGCAATCAGCCCCAGCATTTT.

The gene calls are TRBV11-2 and TRBJ2-1; TRBD2 is a possible D gene (6 bases). The V gene's germline CDR1 is SGHAT and CDR2 FQNNGV. The CDR3 sequence is 16 residues long. V lost 5 bases to trimming and J lost 4 bases, with 18 bases between them. Here the CDR3 reads CASSPPGVREYNEQFF. In DNA, the CDR3 is TGTGCCAGCAGCCCGCCCGGGGTGCGGGAATACAATGAGCAGTTCTTC.

V is TRBV11-1 and J is TRBJ2-3; tentative D call: TRBD1 (5 bases). CDR3 size: 13 residues. With 6 bases removed from V and 1 base from J, the gap between germline ends came to 8 bases. Germline lookup yields CDR1 SGHAT and CDR2 FQDESV (reference sequence). CDR3 coding DNA: TGTGCCAGCAGGGAGACAGGCACAGATACGCAGTATTTT. It codes for CASRETGTDTQYF.